One and the same sample provided the 22 T cell receptor beta chains below, sequenced in a study of cytomegalovirus exposure and HLA in healthy donors. Sequencing was performed with immunoSEQ multiplex PCR; in TCRdb, only in-frame clones are kept and a portion is missing. The profile covers tens of thousands of clones, with 85% to 95% appearing a single time and around 7% taken by the ten largest. Sample: PBMCs. Every receptor here comes from a woman in her late teens or twenties in good health and CMV-seropositive.

V usage is TRBV4-1 and J usage is TRBJ2-7; tentative D call: TRBD1 (6 bases). This CDR3 is 15 amino acids long. Trimming removed 0 bases from V and 5 bases from J, with 14 bases in between. Germline CDR1 is MGHRA and CDR2 is YSYEKL. In DNA, the CDR3 is TGCGCCAGCAGCCAAGATTTGGGGTCAGGGGACGAGCAGTACTTC. Translation: CASSQDLGSGDEQYF.

The V and J genes are TRBV6-1 and TRBJ1-2, with D perhaps matching TRBD1 (5 bases). This CDR3 region has 14 residues. Germline V gene lookup returns CDR1 MNHNS and CDR2 SASEGT. The germline V and J ends were trimmed by 6 bases and 4 bases, with 15 bases remaining between them. CDR3 sequence: CASRTTGGGYGYTF. The CDR3 bases are TGTGCCAGCAGGACTACCGGGGGTGGCTATGGCTACACCTTC.

The rearrangement uses TRBV6-6 and TRBJ1-3; maybe TRBD1 (6 bases). Germline V gene sequence: CDR1 MNHNY, CDR2 SVGAGI (reference sequence). V dropped 7 bases and J dropped 4 bases, with 14 bases sitting between them. The CDR3 covers 14 residues. CDR3 loop: CASTRGQPGNTIYF. CDR3 nucleotides: TGTGCCAGCACCAGAGGACAGCCAGGAAACACCATATATTTT.

The gene calls are TRBV7-3 and TRBJ1-1; TRBD1 might be the D (6 bases). The CDR3 consists of 13 residues. Germline CDR1 SGHTA, CDR2 FQGTGA. Between the trimmed V and J ends, which lost 5 bases and 4 bases, there was a span of 11 bases. The CDR3: CASSRGHLTEAFF. DNA of the CDR3: TGTGCCAGCAGCCGGGGACACCTCACTGAAGCTTTCTTT.

This sequence joins TRBV5-1 and TRBJ2-1, with a tentative D call TRBD1 (5 bases). The germline V gene has CDR1 SGHRS and CDR2 YFSETQ. This CDR3 spans 15 amino acids. Trimming removed 0 bases at V and 6 bases at J, with 13 bases between. The CDR3 region is CASSLAGSTSNEQFF. In DNA form, the CDR3 reads TGCGCCAGCAGCTTGGCAGGGTCCACGAGCAATGAGCAGTTCTTC.

The chain is built from TRBV2 and TRBJ2-7; 8 nucleotides line up with TRBD1. Germline V gene sequence: CDR1 SNHLY, CDR2 FYNNEI. J was trimmed by 3 bases and V by 5 bases; bases with no gene match: 9. This CDR3 contains 15 residues. DNA of the CDR3: TGTGCCAGCAGTTTTCGTTCGGACAGGGTCTACGAGCAGTACTTC. Its translation: CASSFRSDRVYEQYF.

The J gene is TRBJ2-3, the V gene TRBV11-2; 12 nucleotides match TRBD2. The germline gives CDR1 SGHAT, CDR2 FQNNGV. J gave up 8 bases and V 2 bases, and 11 bases lay outside the gene matches. The CDR3 has 17 amino acids. The CDR3 DNA follows: TGTGCCAGCAGCTTATCCCCTGGGCTAGCGGGAGGGGTTACGCAGTATTTT. This codes for CASSLSPGLAGGVTQYF.

The chain combines TRBV5-1 with TRBJ2-2, with D possibly being TRBD1 (5 bases). The CDR3 spans 19 residues. Germline assignment: CDR1 SGHRS and CDR2 YFSETQ. V was cut by 0 bases and J by 0 bases, with 18 bases left in between. The CDR3: CASSLARARSQTNTGELFF. As DNA, the CDR3 is TGCGCCAGCAGCTTGGCCAGGGCGCGTTCACAAACGAACACCGGGGAGCTGTTTTTT.

The chain has TRBV5-4 and TRBJ2-1, with TRBD2 as a possible D gene (5 bases). Trimming took off 0 bases at V and 1 base at J, with 11 bases between the two ends. CDR3 length: 16 amino acids. Germline V lookup: CDR1 SGHNT, CDR2 YYREEE (reference sequence). CDR3 loop: CASSLGTPFSYNEQFF. The CDR3 nucleotides are TGTGCCAGCAGCTTGGGGACTCCCTTTTCCTACAATGAGCAGTTCTTC. Variable domain in full (rest from reference TRBV5-4 and TRBJ2-1): ETGVTQSPTHLIKTRGQQVTLRCSSQSGHNTVSWYQQALGQGPQFIFQYYREEENGRGNFPPRFSGLQFPNYSSELNVNALELDDSALYLCASSLGTPFSYNEQFFGPGTRLTVL.

This rearrangement joins TRBV25-1 to TRBJ1-1, with a tentative D call TRBD1 (6 bases). The CDR3 is 13 amino acids. V was clipped by 6 bases and J by 11 bases, with 19 bases between them. The germline V gene has CDR1 MGHDK and CDR2 SYGVNS. The CDR3 loop reads CASRDDRRLEAFF. CDR3 DNA: TGTGCCAGCAGGGACGACAGGCGACTTGAGGCTTTCTTT.

The chain joins TRBV30 to TRBJ2-1; possible D gene TRBD2, 6 bases. V was pared by 0 bases and J by 7 bases, with 13 bases between. Germline CDR1 and CDR2: GTSNPN and SVGIG (reference sequence). The CDR3 is made up of 14 amino acids. CDR3 in amino acids: CAWSVTGVRNEQFF. The DNA for the CDR3 is TGTGCCTGGAGTGTCACGGGAGTCAGGAATGAGCAGTTCTTC.

The gene calls are TRBV10-3 and TRBJ1-5; 7 nucleotides line up with TRBD1. J was trimmed by 1 base and V by 3 bases; bases with no gene match: 3. Germline V lookup: CDR1 ENHRY, CDR2 SYGVKD. The CDR3 has 15 amino acids. DNA for the CDR3: TGTGCCATCAGTGACGGCAGGGGGAGCAATCAGCCCCAGCATTTT. Amino acids: CAISDGRGSNQPQHF.

The count of this clone is one. V usage is TRBV9 and J usage is TRBJ1-2; possibly TRBD1 for D (5 bases). The ends were cut back, 2 bases at V and 6 bases at J, with 14 bases in the middle. The CDR3 covers 14 residues. Germline V gene lookup returns CDR1 SGDLS and CDR2 YYNGEE. The CDR3 sequence is CASSVRDSGNGYTF. The CDR3 nucleotides read TGTGCCAGCAGCGTCCGGGACTCGGGGAATGGCTACACCTTC.

This rearrangement joins TRBV25-1 to TRBJ2-1, with a tentative D call TRBD1 (8 bases). The CDR3 is 18 amino acids. Germline V gene sequence: CDR1 MGHDK, CDR2 SYGVNS. With 2 bases removed from V and 5 bases from J, the gap between germline ends came to 22 bases. The DNA of the CDR3 is TGTGCCAGCAGTGAACATCTCGGAAGGACAGGGAGGGACAATGAGCAGTTCTTC. Translating gives CASSEHLGRTGRDNEQFF. The variable domain in full, with the rest retrieved from reference TRBV25-1 and TRBJ2-1, is EADIYQTPRYLVIGTGKKITLECSQTMGHDKMYWYQQDPGMELHLIHYSYGVNSTEKGDLSSESTVSRIRTEHFPLTLESARPSHTSQYLCASSEHLGRTGRDNEQFFGPGTRLTVL.

The chain couples TRBV6-1 to TRBJ1-2, with 9 bases fitting TRBD1. This CDR3 region has 13 residues. Germline V gene lookup returns CDR1 MNHNS and CDR2 SASEGT. V shed 8 bases, J shed 6 bases, and the junction held 7 bases outside the gene matches. CDR3 coding DNA: TGTGCCAGCCTACAGGGGGCGCGGGATGGCTACACCTTC. This codes for CASLQGARDGYTF.

This clone was seen once. The chain combines TRBV7-9 with TRBJ1-3; D is unresolved. The CDR3 has 14 residues. CDR1 is SEHNR, CDR2 FQNEAQ, per germline (reference sequence). Trimming removed 1 base from V and 1 base from J, with 5 bases in between. The CDR3 protein is CASSLGTSGNTIYF. DNA for the CDR3: TGTGCCAGCAGCTTAGGGACTTCTGGAAACACCATATATTTT. Full variable domain (rest looked up from reference TRBV7-9 and TRBJ1-3): DTGVSQNPRHKITKRGQNVTFRCDPISEHNRLYWYRQTLGQGPEFLTYFQNEAQLEKSRLLSDRFSAERPKGSFSTLEIQRTEQGDSAMYLCASSLGTSGNTIYFGEGSWLTVV.

The V and J genes are TRBV12-5 and TRBJ1-1; the D is unclear. Germline V gene lookup returns CDR1 LGHNT and CDR2 FRNRAP. The CDR3 runs 14 residues. V shed 3 bases and J shed 1 base, with 9 bases lying between them. The CDR3 bases are TGTGCTAGTGGTTTAAACAGCCCGAACACTGAAGCTTTCTTT. Translation gives CASGLNSPNTEAFF.

The chain joins TRBV4-3 to TRBJ2-1, with 9 bases identical to TRBD2. Germline-derived CDR1 and CDR2 are LGHNA and YSLEER. The trim removed 4 bases at V and 8 bases at J, leaving 9 bases unmatched. This CDR3 comprises 15 residues. The CDR3 reads CASSLTGTSIDEQFF. The CDR3 DNA follows: TGCGCCAGCAGCCTTACCGGGACTAGCATCGATGAGCAGTTCTTC.

The V and J genes are TRBV27 and TRBJ1-2; D remains unclear. The CDR3 extends over 12 amino acids. Germline values: CDR1 MNHEY, CDR2 SMNVEV (reference sequence). The germline V and J ends were trimmed by 4 bases and 8 bases, with 11 bases remaining between them. The CDR3 DNA reads TGTGCCAGCAGTTCCGGGTCTGGGGGCTACACCTTC. The encoded protein is CASSSGSGGYTF.

The genes are TRBV19 and TRBJ1-2; D might be TRBD1 (5 bases). V lost 4 bases to trimming and J lost 8 bases, with 17 bases between them. The germline CDR1 and CDR2 sequences are LNHDA and SQIVND (reference sequence). The CDR3 spans 14 residues. The CDR3 DNA follows: TGTGCCAGTAGTACCCGGAGGGGCACGGTCGGCTACACCTTC. This sequence encodes CASSTRRGTVGYTF.

V is TRBV7-6 and J is TRBJ2-5; tentative D call: TRBD1 (5 bases). V was cut by 1 base and J by 2 bases, with 14 bases left in between. This CDR3 is 16 amino acids long. The germline gives CDR1 SGHVS, CDR2 FNYEAQ. The CDR3 nucleotides are TGTGCCAGCAGCTTAGTTACCCAGGCAGGGCAAGAGACCCAGTACTTC. Protein product: CASSLVTQAGQETQYF.

The chain has TRBV5-1 and TRBJ2-7, with a weak D call TRBD2 (6 bases). CDR3 length: 13 residues. Per germline, CDR1 SGHRS and CDR2 YFSETQ. Trimming removed 0 bases from V and 7 bases from J, with 11 bases in between. The CDR3 here is CASSLAGVREQYF. The CDR3 coding sequence is TGCGCCAGCAGCTTGGCGGGGGTTAGGGAGCAGTACTTC.